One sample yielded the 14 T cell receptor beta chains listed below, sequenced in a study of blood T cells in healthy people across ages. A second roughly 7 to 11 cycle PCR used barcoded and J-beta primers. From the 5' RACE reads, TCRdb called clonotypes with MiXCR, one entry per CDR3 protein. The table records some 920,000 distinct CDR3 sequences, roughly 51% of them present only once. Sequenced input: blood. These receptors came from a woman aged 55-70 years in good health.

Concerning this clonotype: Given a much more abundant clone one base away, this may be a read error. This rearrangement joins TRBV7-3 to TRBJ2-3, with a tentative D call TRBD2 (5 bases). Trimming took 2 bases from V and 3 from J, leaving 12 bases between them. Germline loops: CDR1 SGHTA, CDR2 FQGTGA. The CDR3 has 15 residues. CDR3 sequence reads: CASSLGPAETDTQYF. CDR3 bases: TGTGCCAGCAGCTTAGGTCCAGCGGAGACAGATACGCAGTATTTT.

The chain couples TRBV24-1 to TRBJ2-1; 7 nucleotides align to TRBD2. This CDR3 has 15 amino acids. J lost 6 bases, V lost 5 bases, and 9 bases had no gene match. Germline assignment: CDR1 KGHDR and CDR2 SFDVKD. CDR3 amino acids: CATSGSGVKANEQFF. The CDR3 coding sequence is TGTGCCACCAGTGGCAGCGGGGTTAAGGCCAATGAGCAGTTCTTC.

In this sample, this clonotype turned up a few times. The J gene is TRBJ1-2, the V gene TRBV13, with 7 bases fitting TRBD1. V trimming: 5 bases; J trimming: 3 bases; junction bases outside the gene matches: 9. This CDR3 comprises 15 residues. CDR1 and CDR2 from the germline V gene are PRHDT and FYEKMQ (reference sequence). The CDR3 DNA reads TGTGCCAGCAGCCCCCGACAGGGATTGGACTATGGCTACACCTTC. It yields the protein CASSPRQGLDYGYTF.

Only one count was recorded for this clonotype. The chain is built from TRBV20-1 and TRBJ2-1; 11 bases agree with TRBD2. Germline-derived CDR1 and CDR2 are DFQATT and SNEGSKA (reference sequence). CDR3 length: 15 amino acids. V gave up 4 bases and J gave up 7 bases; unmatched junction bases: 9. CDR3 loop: CSAMGMRTSGNEQFF. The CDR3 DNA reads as TGCAGTGCTATGGGGATGAGGACTAGCGGGAATGAGCAGTTCTTC.

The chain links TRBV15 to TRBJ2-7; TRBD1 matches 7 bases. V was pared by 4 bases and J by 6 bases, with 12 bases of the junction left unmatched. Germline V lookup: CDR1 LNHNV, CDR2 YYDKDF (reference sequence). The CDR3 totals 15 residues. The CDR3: CATSNQYVGQLEQYF. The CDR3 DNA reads TGTGCCACCAGCAATCAGTACGTGGGACAGCTCGAGCAGTACTTC.

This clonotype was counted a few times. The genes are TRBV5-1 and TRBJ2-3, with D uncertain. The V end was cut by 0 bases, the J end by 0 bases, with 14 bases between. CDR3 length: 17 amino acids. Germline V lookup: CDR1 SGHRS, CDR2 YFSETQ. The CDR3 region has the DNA TGCGCCAGCAGCTTGGGCAGAAGCCCGTCAAGCACAGATACGCAGTATTTT. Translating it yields CASSLGRSPSSTDTQYF.

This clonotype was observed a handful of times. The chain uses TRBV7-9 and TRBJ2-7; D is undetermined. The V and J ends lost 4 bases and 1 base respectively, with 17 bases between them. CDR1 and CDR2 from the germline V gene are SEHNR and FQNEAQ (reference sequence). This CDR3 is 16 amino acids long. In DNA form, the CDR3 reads TGTGCCAGCAGCTCCCGTCAAGGCCCAAGATCCTACGAGCAGTACTTC. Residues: CASSSRQGPRSYEQYF.

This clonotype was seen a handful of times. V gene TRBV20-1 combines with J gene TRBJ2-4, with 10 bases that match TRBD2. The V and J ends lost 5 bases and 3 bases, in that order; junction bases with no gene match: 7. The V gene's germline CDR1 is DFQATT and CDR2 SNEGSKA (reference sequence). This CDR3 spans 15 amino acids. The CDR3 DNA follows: TGCAGTGCTTACAAGCGGGAGGGGAACAAAAACATTCAGTACTTC. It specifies CSAYKREGNKNIQYF.

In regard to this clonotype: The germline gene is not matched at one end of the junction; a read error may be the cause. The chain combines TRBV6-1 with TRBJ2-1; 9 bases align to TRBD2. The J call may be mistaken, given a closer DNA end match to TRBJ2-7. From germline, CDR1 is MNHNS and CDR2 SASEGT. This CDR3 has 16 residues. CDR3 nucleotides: TGTGCCCGCAGTGAAGCCCTGGCGGGAGGGATCTACGAGCAGTACTTC. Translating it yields CARSEALAGGIYEQYF.

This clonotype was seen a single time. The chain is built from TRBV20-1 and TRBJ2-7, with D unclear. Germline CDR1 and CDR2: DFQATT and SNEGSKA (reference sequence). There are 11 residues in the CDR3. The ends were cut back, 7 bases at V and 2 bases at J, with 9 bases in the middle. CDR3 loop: CSGRRTYEQYF. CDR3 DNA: TGCAGTGGTAGGCGTACCTACGAGCAGTACTTC.

The CDR3 nucleotides are TGTGCCAGCAGTTTGAGGGGACGGCCCCAGCATTTT. Encoded protein: CASSLRGRPQHF. The chain has TRBV28 and TRBJ1-5; a possible D gene is TRBD1 (5 bases). V lost 3 bases and J lost 9, with 9 bases in between. This CDR3 spans 12 amino acids. From germline, CDR1 is MDHEN and CDR2 SYDVKM.

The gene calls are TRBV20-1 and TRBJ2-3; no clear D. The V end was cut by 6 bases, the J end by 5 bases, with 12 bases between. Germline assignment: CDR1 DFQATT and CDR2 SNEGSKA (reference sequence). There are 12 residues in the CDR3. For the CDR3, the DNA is TGCAGTGCGAGAAGATCAGGAGATACGCAGTATTTT. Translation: CSARRSGDTQYF.

The CDR3 is CASYPVRRASGSVNEQFF. CDR3 nucleotides: TGTGCCAGCTATCCCGTCAGAAGGGCTAGCGGGAGTGTGAATGAGCAGTTCTTC. The chain uses TRBV6-2 or TRBV6-3 and TRBJ2-1, with TRBD2 matching 10 bases. There are 18 residues in the CDR3. Trimming removed 8 bases from V and 7 bases from J; junction bases left unmatched: 20. CDR1 and CDR2 from the germline V gene are MNHEY and SVGEGT.

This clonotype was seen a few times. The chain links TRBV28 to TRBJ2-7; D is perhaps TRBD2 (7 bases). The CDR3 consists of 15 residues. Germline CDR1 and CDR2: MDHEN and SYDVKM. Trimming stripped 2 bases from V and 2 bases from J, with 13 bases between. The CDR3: CASSLPGGITYEQYF. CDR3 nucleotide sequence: TGTGCCAGCAGTTTACCGGGGGGCATCACCTACGAGCAGTACTTC.